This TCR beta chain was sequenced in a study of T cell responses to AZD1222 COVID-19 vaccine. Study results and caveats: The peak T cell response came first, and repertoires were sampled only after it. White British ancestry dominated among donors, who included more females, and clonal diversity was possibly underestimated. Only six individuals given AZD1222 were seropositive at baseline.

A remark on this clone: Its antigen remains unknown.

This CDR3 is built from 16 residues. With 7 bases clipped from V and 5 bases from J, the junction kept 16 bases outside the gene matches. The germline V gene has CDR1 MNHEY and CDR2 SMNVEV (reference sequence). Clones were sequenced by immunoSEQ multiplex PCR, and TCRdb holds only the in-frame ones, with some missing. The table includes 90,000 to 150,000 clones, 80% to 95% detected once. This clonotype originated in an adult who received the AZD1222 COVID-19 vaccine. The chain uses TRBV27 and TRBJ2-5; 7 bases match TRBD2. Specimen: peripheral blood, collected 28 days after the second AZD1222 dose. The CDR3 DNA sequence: TGTGCCAGCAAACCCTTTCCGGGAGGCGCAGGGGAGACCCAGTACTTC. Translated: CASKPFPGGAGETQYF.